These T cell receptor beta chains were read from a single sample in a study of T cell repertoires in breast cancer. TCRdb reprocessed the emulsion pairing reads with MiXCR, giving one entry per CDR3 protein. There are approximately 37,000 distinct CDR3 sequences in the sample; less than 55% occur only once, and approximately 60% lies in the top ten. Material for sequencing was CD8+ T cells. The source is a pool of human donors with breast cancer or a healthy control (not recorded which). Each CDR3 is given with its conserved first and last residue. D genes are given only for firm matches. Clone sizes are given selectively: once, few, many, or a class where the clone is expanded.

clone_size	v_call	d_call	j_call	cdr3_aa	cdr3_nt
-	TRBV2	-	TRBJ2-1	CANRDSYNEQFF	TGTGCCAACCGAGACAGTTACAATGAGCAGTTCTTC
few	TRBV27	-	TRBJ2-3	CASGVSISQYF	TGTGCCAGCGGGGTATCAATCTCGCAGTATTTT
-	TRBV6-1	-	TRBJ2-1	CASRSIGGDSSSSYNEQFF	TGTGCCAGCAGATCAATCGGGGGTGACAGCTCGAGCTCCTACAATGAGCAGTTCTTC
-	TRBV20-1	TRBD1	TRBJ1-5	CSARGQGLKDQPQHF	TGCAGTGCTAGAGGACAGGGTTTGAAGGATCAGCCCCAGCATTTT
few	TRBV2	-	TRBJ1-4	CASREWNEKLFF	TGTGCCAGCAGGGAGTGGAATGAAAAACTGTTTTTT
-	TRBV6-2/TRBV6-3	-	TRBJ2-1	CASSYGIADERFF	TGTGCCAGCAGTTACGGGATAGCAGATGAGCGGTTCTTC
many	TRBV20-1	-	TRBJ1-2	CSARDKRTSDGYTF	TGCAGTGCTAGAGATAAGCGGACATCCGATGGCTACACCTTC
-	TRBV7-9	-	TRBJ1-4	CASSFTATNEKLFF	TGTGCCAGCAGCTTCACGGCAACTAATGAAAAACTGTTTTTT
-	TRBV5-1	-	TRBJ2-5	CASSWGVAEPQETQYF	TGCGCCAGCAGCTGGGGTGTGGCGGAGCCACAAGAGACCCAGTACTTC
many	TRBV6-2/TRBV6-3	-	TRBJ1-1	CASRSGTSGEAFF	TGTGCCAGCAGATCCGGGACAAGTGGTGAAGCTTTCTTT
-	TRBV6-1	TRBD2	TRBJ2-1	CASRTGTTPSSSYNEQFF	TGTGCCAGCAGAACCGGGACTACACCCTCGAGCTCCTACAATGAGCAGTTCTTC
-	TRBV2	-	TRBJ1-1	CASRVLLRGERTEAFF	TGTGCCAGCAGAGTATTGCTTAGAGGAGAACGCACTGAAGCTTTCTTT
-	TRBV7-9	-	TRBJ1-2	CASSLDRVGGYTF	TGTGCCAGCAGCTTAGATCGGGTGGGTGGCTACACCTTC
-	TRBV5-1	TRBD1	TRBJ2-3	CASSSQGTDTQYF	TGCGCCAGCAGCTCACAGGGGACAGATACGCAGTATTTT
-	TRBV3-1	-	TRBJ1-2	CASSQETPYGIHGYTF	TGTGCCAGCAGCCAAGAGACCCCGTATGGAATCCATGGCTACACCTTC
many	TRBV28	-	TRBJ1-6	CASNRAFANSPLHF	TGTGCCAGCAACAGGGCGTTTGCTAATTCACCCCTCCACTTT
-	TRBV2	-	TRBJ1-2	CASSEAGGGVNGYTF	TGTGCCAGCAGTGAAGCGGGCGGGGGGGTTAATGGCTACACCTTC
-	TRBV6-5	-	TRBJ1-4	CATQGGGSSEKLFF	TGTGCCACCCAGGGAGGAGGGTCGAGTGAAAAACTGTTTTTT
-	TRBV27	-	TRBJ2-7	CASSLYPRNEQYF	TGTGCCAGCAGTTTATACCCCAGGAACGAGCAGTACTTC
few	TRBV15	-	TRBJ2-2	CATSRDETNTGELFF	TGTGCCACCAGCAGAGACGAGACTAACACCGGGGAGCTGTTTTTT
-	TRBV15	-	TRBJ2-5	CATSRGRGSGELKTQYF	TGTGCCACCAGCAGAGGTAGGGGCTCCGGTGAACTGAAGACCCAGTACTTC
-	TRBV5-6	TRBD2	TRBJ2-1	CASSLGSSGTRDNEQFF	TGTGCCAGCAGCTTGGGTTCGTCCGGGACTAGGGACAATGAGCAGTTCTTC
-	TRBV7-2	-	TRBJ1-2	CASSLERHGYTF	TGTGCCAGCAGCTTAGAGAGACACGGCTACACCTTC
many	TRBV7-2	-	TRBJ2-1	CASSSPGRHNEQFF	TGTGCCAGCAGCTCGCCGGGACGACACAATGAGCAGTTCTTC
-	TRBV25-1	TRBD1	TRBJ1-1	CASSGSRDSSIQNTEAFF	TGTGCCAGCAGTGGTAGCCGGGACAGCTCAATTCAGAACACTGAAGCTTTCTTT
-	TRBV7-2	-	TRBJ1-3	CASSLGSGFGNTIYF	TGTGCCAGCAGCTTAGGGTCGGGCTTTGGAAACACCATATATTTT
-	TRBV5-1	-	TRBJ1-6	CASSLAGRSNNSPLHF	TGCGCCAGCAGCTTGGCGGGACGGAGTAATAATTCACCCCTCCACTTT
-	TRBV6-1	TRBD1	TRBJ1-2	CASSEQGAYYGYTF	TGTGCCAGCAGTGAACAGGGGGCTTACTATGGCTACACCTTC
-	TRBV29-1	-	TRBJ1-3	CSVDSVSGNTIYF	TGCAGCGTTGACAGCGTCTCTGGAAACACCATATATTTT
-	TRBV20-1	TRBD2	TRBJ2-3	CSARDPSGGPDTQYF	TGCAGTGCTAGAGATCCCAGCGGGGGACCAGATACGCAGTATTTT
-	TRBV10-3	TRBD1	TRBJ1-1	CAIRTGYEATEAFF	TGTGCCATCAGGACAGGGTACGAGGCCACTGAAGCTTTCTTT
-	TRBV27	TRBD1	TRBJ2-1	CAGSPIPRTGIYNEQFF	TGTGCCGGCAGTCCCATCCCGCGGACAGGAATCTACAATGAGCAGTTCTTC
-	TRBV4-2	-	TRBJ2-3	CASSPRAADTQYF	TGTGCCAGCAGCCCACGGGCGGCAGATACGCAGTATTTT
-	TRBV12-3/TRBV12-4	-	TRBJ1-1	CASSSRSGGLNTEAFF	TGTGCCAGCAGTTCCCGGTCGGGGGGGTTGAACACTGAAGCTTTCTTT
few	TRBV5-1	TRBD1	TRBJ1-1	CASSPVQGGVTEAFF	TGCGCCAGCAGCCCCGTACAGGGGGGAGTCACTGAAGCTTTCTTT
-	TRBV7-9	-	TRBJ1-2	CASSLSHLHEGYTF	TGTGCCAGCAGCTTGAGCCACCTACATGAGGGCTACACCTTC
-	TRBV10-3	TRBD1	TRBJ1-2	CAIGRQGVGYGYTF	TGTGCCATCGGTAGGCAGGGGGTTGGCTATGGCTACACCTTC
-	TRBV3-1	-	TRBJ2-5	CASSQIDTQPGQETQYF	TGTGCCAGCAGCCAAATTGACACCCAACCCGGTCAGGAGACCCAGTACTTC
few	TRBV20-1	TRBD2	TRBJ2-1	CSASDPRLAGRSYNEQFF	TGCAGTGCTAGCGACCCCAGACTAGCGGGGCGGTCCTACAATGAGCAGTTCTTC
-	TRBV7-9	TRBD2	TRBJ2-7	CASSPRREVYEQHF	TGTGCCAGCAGCCCCCGACGGGAGGTTTACGAGCAGCACTTC
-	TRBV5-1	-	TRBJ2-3	CASSPPLSTDTQYF	TGCGCCAGCAGCCCCCCTTTAAGCACAGATACGCAGTATTTT
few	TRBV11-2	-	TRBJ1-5	CASSLVPYQPQHF	TGTGCCAGCAGCTTAGTCCCCTATCAGCCCCAGCATTTT
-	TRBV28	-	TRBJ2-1	CTSSGGGSGAYNEQFF	TGTACCAGCAGCGGCGGAGGGTCAGGAGCCTACAATGAGCAGTTCTTC
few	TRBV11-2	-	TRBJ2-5	CASSLNSQETQYF	TGTGCCAGCAGCTTGAACAGTCAAGAGACCCAGTACTTC
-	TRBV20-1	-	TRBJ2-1	CSARDTLLARFLNEQFF	TGCAGTGCTAGAGATACCCTCCTAGCGCGGTTCCTCAATGAGCAGTTCTTC
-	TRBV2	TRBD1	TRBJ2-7	CASTVDRGSYEQYF	TGTGCCAGCACCGTGGACAGGGGCTCCTACGAGCAGTACTTC
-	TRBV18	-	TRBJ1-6	CASSEVKGSPLHF	TGTGCCAGCTCGGAGGTTAAAGGATCACCCCTCCACTTT
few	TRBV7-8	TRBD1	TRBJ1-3	CASRPTGTGRNTIYF	TGTGCCAGCAGACCAACCGGGACAGGGAGAAACACCATATATTTT
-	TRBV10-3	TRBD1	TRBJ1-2	CAMHSGQKIYGYTF	TGTGCCATGCACTCGGGACAGAAAATCTATGGCTACACCTTC
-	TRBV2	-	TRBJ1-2	CASNYFLDDGYTF	TGTGCCAGCAACTACTTCTTGGACGATGGCTACACCTTC
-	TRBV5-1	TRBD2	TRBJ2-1	CASSSTVGGSGMWNEQLF	TGCGCCAGCAGTTCGACAGTTGGCGGGAGTGGGATGTGGAATGAGCAGCTCTTC
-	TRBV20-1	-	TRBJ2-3	CSARRTASTDTQYF	TGCAGTGCTCGACGGACAGCTAGCACAGATACGCAGTATTTT
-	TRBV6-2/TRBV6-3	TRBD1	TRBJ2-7	CASSDLGQGRYEQYF	TGTGCCAGCAGTGATCTGGGACAGGGTAGATACGAGCAGTACTTC